This T cell receptor beta chain was identified in a study of blood T cell repertoires in COVID-19. Overall study: Acute and convalescent COVID-19 samples came from the United States, Italy and Spain. In each case, the material was cDNA or gDNA derived from T cells, B-cell-depleted T cells, or PBMCs.

This clone turned up a few times. Authors' analysis steps: Amplifying reference gene primers gave estimates of nucleated cell counts. Only in-frame clones appear in the TCRdb table, and some are missing; sequencing was by immunoSEQ multiplex PCR. V and J calls and clone size are given by that table; D and trimming were obtained from the DNA. The sample contains over 45,000 clones, approximately 80% of which appear only once. The sequencing sample was made of peripheral blood. This receptor was taken from a man between 60 and 75 years old with acute or convalescent COVID-19.

The CDR3 nucleotides read TGTGCCAGCAGCCAAGATCGCGGCAGGGGATCTGGAGCTTTCTTT. Its protein product is CASSQDRGRGSGAFF. This rearrangement joins TRBV3-1 (or the pseudogene TRBV3-2) to TRBJ1-1; the D gene is possibly TRBD1 (6 bases). V lost 0 bases and J 10 bases, leaving 18 bases between the germline ends. This CDR3 is built from 15 residues. Germline V gene sequence: CDR1 LGHDT, CDR2 YNNKEL (reference sequence).